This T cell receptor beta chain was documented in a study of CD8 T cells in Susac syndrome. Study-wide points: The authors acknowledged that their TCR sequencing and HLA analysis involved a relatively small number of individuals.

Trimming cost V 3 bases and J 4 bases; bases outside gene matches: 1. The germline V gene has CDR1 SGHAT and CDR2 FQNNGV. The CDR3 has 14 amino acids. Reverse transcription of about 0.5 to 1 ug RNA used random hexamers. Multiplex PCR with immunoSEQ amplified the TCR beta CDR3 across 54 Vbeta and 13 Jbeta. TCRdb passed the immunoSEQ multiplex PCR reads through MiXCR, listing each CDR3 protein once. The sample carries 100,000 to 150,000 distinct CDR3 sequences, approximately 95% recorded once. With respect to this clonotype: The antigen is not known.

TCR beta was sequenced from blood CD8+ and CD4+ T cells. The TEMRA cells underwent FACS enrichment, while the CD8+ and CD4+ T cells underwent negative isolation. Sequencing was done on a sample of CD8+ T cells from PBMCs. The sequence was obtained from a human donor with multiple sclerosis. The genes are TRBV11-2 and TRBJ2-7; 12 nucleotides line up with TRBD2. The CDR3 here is CASSFGTSGYEQYV. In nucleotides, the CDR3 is TGTGCCAGCAGCTTCGGGACTAGCGGGTACGAGCAGTACGTC.